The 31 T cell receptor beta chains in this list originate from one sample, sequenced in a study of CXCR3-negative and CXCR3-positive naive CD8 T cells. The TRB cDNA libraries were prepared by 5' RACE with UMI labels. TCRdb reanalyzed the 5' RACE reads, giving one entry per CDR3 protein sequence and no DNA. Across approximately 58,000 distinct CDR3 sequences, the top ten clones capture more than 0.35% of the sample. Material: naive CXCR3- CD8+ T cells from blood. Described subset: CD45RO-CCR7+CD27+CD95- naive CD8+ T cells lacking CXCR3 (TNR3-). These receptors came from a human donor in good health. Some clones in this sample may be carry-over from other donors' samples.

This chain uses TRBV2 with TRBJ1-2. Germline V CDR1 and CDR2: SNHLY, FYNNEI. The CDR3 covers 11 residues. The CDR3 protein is CASLPDYGYTF.

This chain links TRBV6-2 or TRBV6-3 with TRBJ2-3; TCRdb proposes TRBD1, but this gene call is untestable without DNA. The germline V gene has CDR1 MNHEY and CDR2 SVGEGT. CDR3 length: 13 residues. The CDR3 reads CASSYSAGLSQYF.

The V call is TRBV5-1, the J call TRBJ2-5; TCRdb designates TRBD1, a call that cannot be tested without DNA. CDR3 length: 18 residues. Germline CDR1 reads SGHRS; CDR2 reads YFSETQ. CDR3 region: CASSWEEKPGQAPETQYF.

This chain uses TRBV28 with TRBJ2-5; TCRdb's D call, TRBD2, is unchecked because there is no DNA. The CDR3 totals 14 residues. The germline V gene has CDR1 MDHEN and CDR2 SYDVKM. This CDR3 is CASNLLAGGKTQYF. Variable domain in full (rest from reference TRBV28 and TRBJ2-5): DVKVTQSSRYLVKRTGEKVFLECVQDMDHENMFWYRQDPGLGLRLIYFSYDVKMKEKGDIPEGYSVSREKKERFSLILESASTNQTSMYLCASNLLAGGKTQYFGPGTRLLVL.

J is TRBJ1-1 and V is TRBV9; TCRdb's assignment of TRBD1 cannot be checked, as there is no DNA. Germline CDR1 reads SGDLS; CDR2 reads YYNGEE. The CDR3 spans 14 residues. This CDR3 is CASSFDGMRTEAFF.

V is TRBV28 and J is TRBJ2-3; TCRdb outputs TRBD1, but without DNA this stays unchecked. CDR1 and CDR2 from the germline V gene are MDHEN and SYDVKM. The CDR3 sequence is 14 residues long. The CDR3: CASSFFTGADTQYF.

The CDR3: CAISDGGRTDTQYF. V and J are TRBV10-3 and TRBJ2-3; TCRdb gives TRBD1 as the D gene, but with no DNA this cannot be confirmed. CDR3 length equals 14 residues. Per the germline V gene, CDR1 is ENHRY and CDR2 is SYGVKD.

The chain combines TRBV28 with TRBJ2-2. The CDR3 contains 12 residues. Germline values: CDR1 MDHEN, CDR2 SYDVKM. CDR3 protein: CASGILTGELFF.

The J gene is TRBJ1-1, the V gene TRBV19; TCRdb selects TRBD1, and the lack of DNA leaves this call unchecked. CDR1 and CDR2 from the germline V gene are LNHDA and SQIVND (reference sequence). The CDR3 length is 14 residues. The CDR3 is CASSGGGGASEAFF.

The CDR3: CASSQAAGTSVEYEQYF. The chain couples TRBV4-2 to TRBJ2-7; no DNA is available, so the TRBD2 call from TCRdb remains unchecked. The CDR3 contains 17 residues. CDR1 is LGHNA, CDR2 YNFKEQ, per germline.

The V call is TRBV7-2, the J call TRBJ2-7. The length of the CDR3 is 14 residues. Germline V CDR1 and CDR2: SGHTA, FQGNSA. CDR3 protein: CASSLESTAYEQYF.

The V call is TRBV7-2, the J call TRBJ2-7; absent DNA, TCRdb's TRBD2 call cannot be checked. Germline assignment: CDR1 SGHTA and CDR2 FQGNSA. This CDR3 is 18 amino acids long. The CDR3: CASSLATGTSAVSYEQYF.

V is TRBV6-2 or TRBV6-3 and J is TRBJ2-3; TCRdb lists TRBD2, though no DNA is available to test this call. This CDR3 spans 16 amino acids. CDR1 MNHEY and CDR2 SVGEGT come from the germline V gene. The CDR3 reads CASSSPPGGILDTQYF.

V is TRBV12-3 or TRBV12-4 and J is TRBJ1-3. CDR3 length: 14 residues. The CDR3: CASSLDGAGNTIYF.

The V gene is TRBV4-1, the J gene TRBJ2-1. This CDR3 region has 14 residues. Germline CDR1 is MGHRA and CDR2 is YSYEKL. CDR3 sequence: CASSQIGTVNEQFF.

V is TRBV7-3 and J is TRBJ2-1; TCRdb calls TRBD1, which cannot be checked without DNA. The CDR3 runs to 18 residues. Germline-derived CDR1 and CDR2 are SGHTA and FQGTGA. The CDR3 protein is CASSGDLRGQGSYNEQFF.

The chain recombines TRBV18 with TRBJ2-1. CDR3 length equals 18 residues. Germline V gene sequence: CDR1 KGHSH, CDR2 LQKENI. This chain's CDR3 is CASSPPPLQVNAYGEQFF.

CDR3 protein: CASNKRRGDTDTQYF. This chain joins TRBV7-7 and TRBJ2-3; no DNA is available, so the TRBD1 call from TCRdb remains unchecked. CDR1 is SSHAT and CDR2 is FNYEAQ in the germline V gene (reference sequence). The CDR3 length is 15 residues.

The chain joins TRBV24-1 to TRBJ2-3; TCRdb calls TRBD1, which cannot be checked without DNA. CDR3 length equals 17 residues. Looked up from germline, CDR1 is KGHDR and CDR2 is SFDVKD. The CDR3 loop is CATSDLPPGALVDTQYF.

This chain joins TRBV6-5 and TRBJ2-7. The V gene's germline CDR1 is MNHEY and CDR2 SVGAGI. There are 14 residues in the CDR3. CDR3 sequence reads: CASSVTADSYEQYF.

This chain's CDR3 is CASSTSGTGGEGAFF. The genes are TRBV7-2 and TRBJ1-1; TCRdb's D call of TRBD1 is untestable without DNA. The CDR3 runs 15 residues. The germline gives CDR1 SGHTA, CDR2 FQGNSA.

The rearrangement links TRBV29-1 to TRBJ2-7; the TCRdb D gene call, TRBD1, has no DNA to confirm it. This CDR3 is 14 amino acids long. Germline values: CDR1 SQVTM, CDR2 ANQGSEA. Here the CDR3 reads CSVDLGQGNYEQYF.

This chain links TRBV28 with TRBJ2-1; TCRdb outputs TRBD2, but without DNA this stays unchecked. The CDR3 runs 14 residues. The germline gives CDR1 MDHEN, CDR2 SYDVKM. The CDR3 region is CASTIAGPADEQFF.

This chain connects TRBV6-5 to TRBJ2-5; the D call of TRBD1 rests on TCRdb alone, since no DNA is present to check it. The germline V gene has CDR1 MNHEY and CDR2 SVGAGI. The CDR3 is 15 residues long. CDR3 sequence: CASSTGTGGQETQYF.

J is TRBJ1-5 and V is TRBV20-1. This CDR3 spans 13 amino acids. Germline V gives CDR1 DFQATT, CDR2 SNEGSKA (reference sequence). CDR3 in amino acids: CSASQESNQPQHF.

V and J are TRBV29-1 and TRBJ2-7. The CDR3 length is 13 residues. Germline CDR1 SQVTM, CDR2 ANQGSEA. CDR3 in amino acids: CSVELVTPHEQYF.

CDR3 sequence: CASSVGDNEQFF. The J gene is TRBJ2-1, the V gene TRBV9. The CDR3 loop spans 12 amino acids. Germline CDR1 reads SGDLS; CDR2 reads YYNGEE.

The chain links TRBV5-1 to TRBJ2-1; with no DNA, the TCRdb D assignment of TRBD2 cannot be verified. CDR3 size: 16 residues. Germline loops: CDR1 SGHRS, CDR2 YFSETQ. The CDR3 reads CASSLVPSGGNNEQFF.

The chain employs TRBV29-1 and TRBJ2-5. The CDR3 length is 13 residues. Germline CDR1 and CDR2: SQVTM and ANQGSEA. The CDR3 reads CSVEGPAPETQYF. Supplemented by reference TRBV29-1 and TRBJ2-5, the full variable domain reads SAVISQKPSRDICQRGTSLTIQCQVDSQVTMMFWYRQQPGQSLTLIATANQGSEATYESGFVIDKFPISRPNLTFSTLTVSNMSPEDSSIYLCSVEGPAPETQYFGPGTRLLVL.

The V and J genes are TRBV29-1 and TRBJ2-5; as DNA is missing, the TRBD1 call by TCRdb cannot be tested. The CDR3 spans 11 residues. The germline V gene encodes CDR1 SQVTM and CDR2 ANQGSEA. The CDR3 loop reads CSAWGLETQYF.

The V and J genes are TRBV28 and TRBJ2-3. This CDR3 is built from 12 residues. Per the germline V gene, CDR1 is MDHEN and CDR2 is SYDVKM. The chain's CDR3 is CASSFRSDTQYF.